Listed below are T cell receptor beta chains from one sample, sequenced in a study of T cell responses to AZD1222 COVID-19 vaccine. The repertoire was sequenced with immunoSEQ multiplex PCR; TCRdb's copy has only in-frame clones and lacks some. The sample contains roughly 140,000 clones, under 95% of which appear only once. The input for sequencing was peripheral blood, taken on day 0 of AZD1222 vaccination. These receptor sequences come from an adult in good health. Each CDR3 is given without its conserved first and last residue. The order of the fields is CDR3 protein, J gene, D gene, V gene. A D gene is named only where the DNA matches it firmly.

cdr3_aa: ASSSYRAPNTGELF
j_call: TRBJ2-2
d_call: -
v_call: TRBV7-9

cdr3_aa: ASSVETREAANTGELF
j_call: TRBJ2-2
d_call: -
v_call: TRBV9

cdr3_aa: ASSRGLNTEAF
j_call: TRBJ1-1
d_call: -
v_call: TRBV6-6

cdr3_aa: ASNPGLNTEAF
j_call: TRBJ1-1
d_call: -
v_call: TRBV6-5

cdr3_aa: ASSSSTGATSVFAEAF
j_call: TRBJ1-1
d_call: TRBD1
v_call: TRBV28

cdr3_aa: ASSATGGETQY
j_call: TRBJ2-5
d_call: TRBD1
v_call: TRBV9

cdr3_aa: ASNGIGTEAF
j_call: TRBJ1-1
d_call: -
v_call: TRBV28

cdr3_aa: SVALQGDTQY
j_call: TRBJ2-3
d_call: -
v_call: TRBV29-1

cdr3_aa: ASSPAITSGATQETQY
j_call: TRBJ2-5
d_call: TRBD2
v_call: TRBV18

cdr3_aa: ASSYSGARNQPQH
j_call: TRBJ1-5
d_call: -
v_call: TRBV6-5

cdr3_aa: ASSSDRLAKNIQY
j_call: TRBJ2-4
d_call: -
v_call: TRBV7-2

cdr3_aa: ASSLGSAGVADTQY
j_call: TRBJ2-3
d_call: -
v_call: TRBV5-5

cdr3_aa: ASRTGGYTGELF
j_call: TRBJ2-2
d_call: TRBD1
v_call: TRBV27

cdr3_aa: ASSIRGRTNYGYT
j_call: TRBJ1-2
d_call: -
v_call: TRBV19

cdr3_aa: ASSYRGGQPQH
j_call: TRBJ1-5
d_call: -
v_call: TRBV6-5

cdr3_aa: ASSSQTRVEQF
j_call: TRBJ2-1
d_call: -
v_call: TRBV19

cdr3_aa: ASSLRVLPGEQY
j_call: TRBJ2-7
d_call: -
v_call: TRBV27

cdr3_aa: ASNPRTASTDTQY
j_call: TRBJ2-3
d_call: -
v_call: TRBV28

cdr3_aa: AWSMADTQY
j_call: TRBJ2-3
d_call: -
v_call: TRBV30

cdr3_aa: AISNAGGPSSYGYT
j_call: TRBJ1-2
d_call: TRBD1
v_call: TRBV10-3

cdr3_aa: ASSTKKNYGYT
j_call: TRBJ1-2
d_call: -
v_call: TRBV4-3

cdr3_aa: ASSLPWGAVDTQY
j_call: TRBJ2-3
d_call: -
v_call: TRBV28

cdr3_aa: ASSQGQGVRNSPLH
j_call: TRBJ1-6
d_call: TRBD1
v_call: TRBV3-1/TRBV3-2

cdr3_aa: ASSQGIAGTSVYNEQF
j_call: TRBJ2-1
d_call: TRBD2
v_call: TRBV3-1/TRBV3-2

cdr3_aa: ASSVDASGTYEQY
j_call: TRBJ2-7
d_call: TRBD2
v_call: TRBV9